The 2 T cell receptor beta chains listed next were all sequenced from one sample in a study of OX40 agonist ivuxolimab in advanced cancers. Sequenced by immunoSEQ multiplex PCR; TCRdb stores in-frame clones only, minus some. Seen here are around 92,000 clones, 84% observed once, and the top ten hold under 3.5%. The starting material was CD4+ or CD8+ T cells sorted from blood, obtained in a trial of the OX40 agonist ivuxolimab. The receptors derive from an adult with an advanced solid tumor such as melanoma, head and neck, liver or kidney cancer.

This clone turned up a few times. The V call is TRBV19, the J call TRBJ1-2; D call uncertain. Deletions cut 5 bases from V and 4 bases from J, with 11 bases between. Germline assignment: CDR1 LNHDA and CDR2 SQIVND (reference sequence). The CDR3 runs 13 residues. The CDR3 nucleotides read TGTGCCAGTAGTCCCGACGGACTCTATGGCTACACCTTC. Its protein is CASSPDGLYGYTF.

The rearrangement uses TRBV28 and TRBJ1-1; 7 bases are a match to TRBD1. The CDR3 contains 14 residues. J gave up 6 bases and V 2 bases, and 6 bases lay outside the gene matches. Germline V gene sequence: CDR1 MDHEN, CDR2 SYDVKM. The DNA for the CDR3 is TGTGCCAGCAGTTTACGCCTTCAGGGGGCTGAAGCTTTCTTT. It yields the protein CASSLRLQGAEAFF. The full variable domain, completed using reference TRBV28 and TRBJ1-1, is DVKVTQSSRYLVKRTGEKVFLECVQDMDHENMFWYRQDPGLGLRLIYFSYDVKMKEKGDIPEGYSVSREKKERFSLILESASTNQTSMYLCASSLRLQGAEAFFGQGTRLTVV.